This TCR beta chain comes out of a study of regulatory T cells in long-lasting Graves disease. Time point noted: persistent/refractory GD, antithyroid drugs over 5 years with positive TRAb. The TCR library was made from RNA that had been extracted from PBMCs in TRIzol. American Thyroid Association guidelines defined how Graves' disease was diagnosed. EDTA tubes collected 7.5 to 9.5 milliliters of peripheral blood. The V gene lost 6 bases and the J gene lost 4 bases, with 16 bases spanning the gap. The CDR3 is made up of 15 amino acids. CDR1 is MDHEN and CDR2 is SYDVKM in the germline V gene. Arm-PCR of CDR3 regions and iRepertoire HTBI primers were the basis on which TCR beta libraries were built. One entry per CDR3 protein, called by TCRdb with MiXCR from the multiplex PCR reads. The repertoire holds about 660,000 distinct CDR3 sequences, with roughly 30% as singletons.

The specimen was peripheral blood mononuclear cells (PBMCs), collected when the disease was refractory, from a patient treated with antithyroid drugs. This TCR was recovered from a female donor with Graves disease. This chain joins TRBV28 and TRBJ1-5, with D hard to call. The CDR3 is CASRRVSSRNQPQHF. The CDR3 DNA follows: TGTGCCAGCAGGCGGGTTTCTTCCCGAAATCAGCCCCAGCATTTT.